This T cell receptor (beta chain) appears in the sequencing data of a study of CD8+ T cells in alopecia areata. RNA was isolated and reverse transcribed to cDNA, the sequencing template. Generated by immunoSEQ multiplex PCR, the TCRdb table keeps only in-frame clones and is missing some. This sample has roughly 200,000 clones, with about 53% found just once. Described treatment: oral pan-JAK inhibitor, 5-10 mg twice daily. Both CD4+ and CD8+ T cells were separated by sorting PBMCs. The TCR was taken from a human donor with alopecia areata. The material sequenced was CD8+ T cells sorted from blood, taken at week 24, from a patient treated with tofacitinib.

The CDR3 is CATSSGGSGTGELFF. The CDR3 DNA follows: TGTGCCACCAGCAGTGGGGGTTCAGGGACCGGGGAGCTGTTTTTT. The chain recombines TRBV15 with TRBJ2-2; D possibly matches TRBD1 or TRBD2 (5 bases each). Between the trimmed V and J ends, which lost 3 bases and 5 bases, there was a span of 13 bases. This CDR3 spans 15 amino acids. Germline-derived CDR1 and CDR2 are LNHNV and YYDKDF (reference sequence).